These 23 T cell receptor beta chains share one sample of origin, sequenced in a study of blood T cell repertoires in COVID-19 (dated by TCRdb to about 2020). The library was built by means of the immunoSEQ multiplex PCR assay. TCRdb limited this immuneACCESS table to in-frame rearrangements with V and J called. A share of clones is missing; checked studies link under half to unresolved V genes, and the rest is unexplained. In all, the sample holds around 250,000 clones, and 80% to 90% of those were seen once. Of the sample, less than 2.5% is held by the ten largest clones. The specimen sequenced was PBMCs or T cells enriched from blood (not recorded which). The receptors were gathered from a woman between 50 and 59 years old who had recovered from COVID-19.

The V and J genes are TRBV3-1 (or the pseudogene TRBV3-2) and TRBJ2-4, with D perhaps TRBD2 (6 bases). V lost 0 bases to trimming and J lost 0 bases, with 12 bases between them. This CDR3 spans 17 amino acids. Germline lookup yields CDR1 LGHDT and CDR2 YNNKEL (reference sequence). This chain's CDR3 is CASSQDIGGLAKNIQYF. As DNA, the CDR3 is TGTGCCAGCAGCCAAGATATCGGGGGACTAGCCAAAAACATTCAGTACTTC.

V usage is TRBV10-3 and J usage is TRBJ2-7; weak D call: TRBD2 (5 bases). Trimming took 0 bases from V and 4 from J, leaving 13 bases between them. The CDR3 runs 15 residues. CDR1 is ENHRY and CDR2 is SYGVKD in the germline V gene. The CDR3 coding sequence is TGTGCCATCAGTGAGTCGGCGGGCAGGAGGTACGAGCAGTACTTC. It translates to CAISESAGRRYEQYF.

The sample holds a few counts of this clone. The J gene is TRBJ2-7, the V gene TRBV6-5, with 8 bases lining up with TRBD2. The CDR3 has 15 residues. Germline CDR1 reads MNHEY; CDR2 reads SVGAGI. V lost 6 bases and J lost 0; bases outside the gene matches: 7. As DNA, the CDR3 is TGTGCCAGCAGCTATCTGAGCGGGAGCTCCTACGAGCAGTACTTC. It translates to CASSYLSGSSYEQYF.

The chain employs TRBV5-1 and TRBJ1-3, with a tentative D call TRBD1 (5 bases). The CDR3 has 14 residues. The germline V gene encodes CDR1 SGHRS and CDR2 YFSETQ. V shed 5 bases and J shed 0 bases, with 9 bases lying between them. DNA for the CDR3: TGCGCCAGCAGACGGGGGACCTCTGGAAACACCATATATTTT. This gives the protein CASRRGTSGNTIYF.

The CDR3 protein is CASSTSGTEAFF. The DNA of the CDR3 is TGCGCCAGCAGCACTAGCGGGACTGAAGCTTTCTTT. This sequence joins TRBV5-1 and TRBJ1-1, with no clear D. CDR3 length: 12 residues. Between the trimmed V and J ends, which lost 4 bases and 5 bases, there was a span of 9 bases. CDR1 and CDR2 (germline): SGHRS, YFSETQ. The variable domain in full, with the rest retrieved from reference TRBV5-1 and TRBJ1-1, is KAGVTQTPRYLIKTRGQQVTLSCSPISGHRSVSWYQQTPGQGLQFLFEYFSETQRNKGNFPGRFSGRQFSNSRSEMNVSTLELGDSALYLCASSTSGTEAFFGQGTRLTVV.

This clone was seen only once. This chain uses TRBV4-1 with TRBJ2-3, with a weak D call TRBD2 (6 bases). The CDR3 length is 15 residues. CDR1 and CDR2 from the germline V gene are MGHRA and YSYEKL. V was trimmed by 0 bases and J by 3 bases, leaving 10 bases between them. The CDR3 bases are TGCGCCAGCAGCCAAGATTATCGGGGGACAGATACGCAGTATTTT. As protein: CASSQDYRGTDTQYF.

This chain connects TRBV7-6 to TRBJ2-1; tentative D call: TRBD2 (6 bases). This CDR3 region has 14 residues. Germline V gene data show CDR1 as SGHVS and CDR2 as FNYEAQ. Trimming took off 1 base at V and 10 bases at J, with 14 bases between the two ends. CDR3: CASSLGGLSVEQFF. The DNA of the CDR3 is TGTGCCAGCAGCTTAGGGGGACTCTCCGTAGAGCAGTTCTTC.

The rearrangement uses TRBV2 and TRBJ1-1; weak D call: TRBD1 (6 bases). The CDR3 extends over 13 amino acids. Per the germline V gene, CDR1 is SNHLY and CDR2 is FYNNEI. V gave up 11 bases and J gave up 0 bases, with 13 bases separating them. The CDR3 DNA sequence: TGTGCCGCCCAACAGGGATTGAACACTGAAGCTTTCTTT. Its protein is CAAQQGLNTEAFF.

The CDR3 DNA follows: TGTGCCAGCAGCTTAGCGGGACAGTCGCAGTATTTT. Translated, it gives CASSLAGQSQYF. The rearrangement joins TRBV7-9 to TRBJ2-3; 7 nucleotides line up with TRBD1. V lost 0 bases to trimming and J lost 10 bases; unmatched junction nucleotides: 1. Germline CDR1 SEHNR, CDR2 FQNEAQ (reference sequence). The CDR3 is 12 amino acids.

This clone was counted a single time. The V gene is TRBV18, the J gene TRBJ2-1; 9 positions agree with TRBD2. CDR1 and CDR2 (germline): KGHSH, LQKENI. Trimming cost V 1 base and J 7 bases; bases outside gene matches: 2. The CDR3 totals 14 residues. The CDR3 DNA reads TGTGCCAGCTCACCACTAGCGGGAGAAAATGAGCAGTTCTTC. Residues: CASSPLAGENEQFF.

The chain uses TRBV30 and TRBJ1-5; no reliable D call. This CDR3 is built from 12 residues. The V gene lost 4 bases and the J gene lost 4 bases, with 8 bases spanning the gap. CDR1 is GTSNPN, CDR2 SVGIG, per germline (reference sequence). In nucleotides, the CDR3 is TGTGCCTGGAACCGCGGGAATCAGCCCCAGCATTTT. The encoded protein is CAWNRGNQPQHF.

The CDR3 DNA follows: TGTGCCAGCAGCTTAGCGGGGACTGAAGCTTTCTTT. Translating it yields CASSLAGTEAFF. The chain is built from TRBV11-2 and TRBJ1-1, with no clear D. Germline V gene data show CDR1 as SGHAT and CDR2 as FQNNGV. The CDR3 is 12 residues long. The V end was cut by 1 base, the J end by 5 bases, with 5 bases between.

The V call is TRBV19, the J call TRBJ2-3; the D gene is possibly TRBD1 (6 bases). V was pared by 5 bases and J by 7 bases, with 10 bases between. The CDR3 contains 12 residues. Germline V gives CDR1 LNHDA, CDR2 SQIVND (reference sequence). CDR3 nucleotide sequence: TGTGCCAGTAGTCACGGGACAAATACGCAGTATTTT. This sequence encodes CASSHGTNTQYF.

The DNA for the CDR3 is TGTGCCAGCTCACGCGGCCTAGCGGGAGGGAGCACAGATACGCAGTATTTT. This gives the protein CASSRGLAGGSTDTQYF. This chain links TRBV18 with TRBJ2-3, with 12 bases that match TRBD2. Trimming at V came to 4 bases and at J to 0 bases, leaving 5 bases not matched to a gene. The CDR3 length is 17 residues. The germline gives CDR1 KGHSH, CDR2 LQKENI.

CDR3 region: CASSFFGGQPQHF. Written as DNA, the CDR3 is TGTGCCAGCAGTTTTTTTGGAGGTCAGCCCCAGCATTTT. The genes are TRBV27 and TRBJ1-5; no firm D call. Germline V lookup: CDR1 MNHEY, CDR2 SMNVEV (reference sequence). This CDR3 is 13 amino acids long. With 3 bases removed from V and 6 bases from J, the gap between germline ends came to 9 bases.

The CDR3 bases are TGTGCCAGCAGTTTCGGACTAGCGGACTACGAGCAGTACTTC. It yields the protein CASSFGLADYEQYF. The chain carries TRBV27 and TRBJ2-7; 10 bases agree with TRBD2. Germline loops: CDR1 MNHEY, CDR2 SMNVEV (reference sequence). The CDR3 sequence is 14 residues long. V dropped 3 bases and J dropped 3; count of bases not matched to a gene: 2.

The genes are TRBV18 and TRBJ1-1; D uncertain. Germline V lookup: CDR1 KGHSH, CDR2 LQKENI. This CDR3 has 15 residues. Deletions cut 2 bases from V and 6 bases from J, with 16 bases between. CDR3 region: CASSPREGMSPEAFF. The CDR3 region has the DNA TGTGCCAGCTCACCAAGGGAGGGTATGTCCCCTGAAGCTTTCTTT.

This clone was seen only a few times. V and J are TRBV5-6 and TRBJ2-7; D is unclear. Trimming left V 0 bases short and J 8 bases short, with 6 bases between. Germline V CDR1 and CDR2: SGHDT, YYEEEE. This CDR3 has 11 residues. The DNA of the CDR3 is TGTGCCAGCAGCTTGGGTGAGAAGCAGTACTTC. Encoded protein: CASSLGEKQYF.

The chain is built from TRBV5-4 and TRBJ2-5, with 8 bases matching TRBD1. Germline V gene lookup returns CDR1 SGHNT and CDR2 YYREEE (reference sequence). The V gene end was trimmed by 4 bases and the J gene end by 3 bases; junction bases not matched to a gene: 2. This CDR3 has 13 residues. The DNA of the CDR3 is TGTGCCAGCAGCCAGGACAGGGAAGAGACCCAGTACTTC. Translating it yields CASSQDREETQYF.

The J gene is TRBJ2-7, the V gene TRBV28, with 12 nucleotides matching TRBD2. V lost 6 bases, J lost 0 bases, and 3 bases stayed unmatched. The CDR3 has 15 residues. The germline CDR1 and CDR2 sequences are MDHEN and SYDVKM. CDR3 region: CASSPSGRASYEQYF. CDR3 in DNA: TGTGCCAGCAGCCCTAGCGGGAGGGCCTCCTACGAGCAGTACTTC.

The chain combines TRBV18 with TRBJ1-4; the D gene is possibly TRBD1 (6 bases). Trimming took off 5 bases at V and 3 bases at J, with 16 bases between the two ends. CDR3 length equals 16 residues. Looked up from germline, CDR1 is KGHSH and CDR2 is LQKENI. The CDR3 here is CASSSANREPNEKLFF. As DNA, the CDR3 is TGTGCCAGCTCATCTGCAAACAGGGAGCCTAATGAAAAACTGTTTTTT.

This clone was found a few times. The chain combines TRBV6-5 with TRBJ2-7; the match to TRBD1 covers 8 bases. This CDR3 contains 15 residues. The germline V gene encodes CDR1 MNHEY and CDR2 SVGAGI. The V gene end was trimmed by 5 bases and the J gene end by 3 bases; junction bases not matched to a gene: 9. The CDR3 DNA is TGTGCCAGCAGTCAACCGACAGGGGCTATCTACGAGCAGTACTTC. Translating gives CASSQPTGAIYEQYF.

CDR3 sequence (DNA): TGTGCCAGCAGTGAAGGATGGGCCGGAGGCCCGGGGGAAAAACTGTTTTTT. It translates to CASSEGWAGGPGEKLFF. The chain employs TRBV2 and TRBJ1-4; D remains unclear. This CDR3 has 17 residues. Germline V gives CDR1 SNHLY, CDR2 FYNNEI. V gave up 1 base and J gave up 8 bases, with 20 bases separating them.